The next 29 T cell receptor beta chains were all read from a single sample in a study of blood T cell repertoires in COVID-19. Here immunoSEQ multiplex PCR was the method, and the copy in TCRdb shows in-frame clones only, minus some. The sample has roughly 250,000 clones, about 89% seen once. Specimen: peripheral blood. Every receptor here comes from a man under 40 with acute or convalescent COVID-19.

This clone has a handful of counts. The gene calls are TRBV12-5 and TRBJ2-1; D gene unclear. CDR1 is LGHNT and CDR2 is FRNRAP in the germline V gene. The ends were cut back, 1 base at V and 0 bases at J, with 7 bases in the middle. The CDR3 covers 15 residues. The CDR3 DNA is TGTGCTAGTGGTTTGGGTTCCATCTCCTACAATGAGCAGTTCTTC. Its translation is CASGLGSISYNEQFF.

The chain carries TRBV6-5 and TRBJ1-1; D is possibly TRBD1 (6 bases). The germline V gene has CDR1 MNHEY and CDR2 SVGAGI. This CDR3 is built from 12 residues. V was pared by 6 bases and J by 8 bases, with 13 bases between. The CDR3 nucleotides read TGTGCCAGCAGCTTGGGGACACTCGAAGCTTTCTTT. This encodes CASSLGTLEAFF.

The chain combines TRBV5-1 with TRBJ1-3; unclear D gene. The germline V and J ends were trimmed by 6 bases and 1 base, with 11 bases remaining between them. This CDR3 has 14 amino acids. The V gene's germline CDR1 is SGHRS and CDR2 YFSETQ. CDR3 nucleotides: TGCGCCAGCAACCCATCGGGATCTGGAAACACCATATATTTT. This gives the protein CASNPSGSGNTIYF.

This clone showed up just a few times. Germline is not matched at one junction end, which may reflect a read error. The chain is built from TRBV7-7 and TRBJ2-2; tentatively, D is TRBD1 (6 bases). The CDR3 runs 15 residues. The germline CDR1 and CDR2 sequences are SSHAT and FNYEAQ (reference sequence). The CDR3, as DNA: TGTGCTAGCAGCACTACAGGGATGAACACCGGGGAGCTGTTTTTT. Residues: CASSTTGMNTGELFF. The entire variable domain, with the rest obtained from reference TRBV7-7 and TRBJ2-2, is as follows: GAGVSQSPRYKVTKRGQDVTLRCDPISSHATLYWYQQALGQGPEFLTYFNYEAQPDKSGLPSDRFSAERPEGSISTLTIQRTEQRDSAMYRCASSTTGMNTGELFFGEGSRLTVL.

This rearrangement joins TRBV11-2 to TRBJ1-2, with D possibly being TRBD1 (5 bases). Trimming left V 4 bases short and J 5 bases short, with 11 bases between. Germline CDR1 is SGHAT and CDR2 is FQNNGV. CDR3 size: 13 residues. For the CDR3, the DNA is TGTGCCAGCAGCTGGGCGGGGGAGTATGGCTACACCTTC. Its protein is CASSWAGEYGYTF.

This sequence joins TRBV5-1 and TRBJ1-1; weak D call: TRBD1 (6 bases). This CDR3 has 15 amino acids. Trimming cost V 0 bases and J 4 bases, with 13 bases left between them. Germline CDR1 reads SGHRS; CDR2 reads YFSETQ. CDR3 loop: CASSLGTGWVTEAFF. Written as DNA, the CDR3 is TGCGCCAGCAGCTTGGGAACAGGGTGGGTCACTGAAGCTTTCTTT.

Only one count was recorded for this clone. The chain joins TRBV5-1 to TRBJ2-1, with D unresolved. From germline, CDR1 is SGHRS and CDR2 YFSETQ. The CDR3 has 12 amino acids. The ends were cut back, 7 bases at V and 11 bases at J, with 16 bases in the middle. CDR3 sequence reads: CASSPSGYKQFF. The CDR3 bases are TGCGCCAGCTCTCCCTCGGGTTATAAGCAGTTCTTC. Combining the CDR3 with reference TRBV5-1 and TRBJ2-1 gives the whole variable domain KAGVTQTPRYLIKTRGQQVTLSCSPISGHRSVSWYQQTPGQGLQFLFEYFSETQRNKGNFPGRFSGRQFSNSRSEMNVSTLELGDSALYLCASSPSGYKQFFGPGTRLTVL.

The genes are TRBV30 and TRBJ1-5; D remains unclear. The germline CDR1 and CDR2 sequences are GTSNPN and SVGIG (reference sequence). V gave up 7 bases and J gave up 4 bases, with 11 bases separating them. CDR3 length: 12 amino acids. In nucleotides, the CDR3 is TGTGCCTTAGCACTACATAATCAGCCCCAGCATTTT. This gives the protein CALALHNQPQHF.

The J gene is TRBJ2-4, the V gene TRBV28; a possible D gene is TRBD2 (7 bases). This CDR3 spans 14 amino acids. With 6 bases removed from V and 8 bases from J, the gap between germline ends came to 17 bases. Germline loops: CDR1 MDHEN, CDR2 SYDVKM. In nucleotides, the CDR3 is TGTGCCAGCAGGTTGGGGGGGCCTGGCTACATTCAGTACTTC. Its translation is CASRLGGPGYIQYF.

The table lists this clone with a few counts. The chain combines TRBV7-2 with TRBJ2-3; no clear D gene. Per germline, CDR1 SGHTA and CDR2 FQGNSA. The V gene lost 7 bases and the J gene lost 1 base, with 12 bases spanning the gap. This CDR3 has 14 amino acids. This chain's CDR3 is CASTTYLGTDTQYF. Written as DNA, the CDR3 is TGTGCCAGCACAACGTATCTAGGCACAGATACGCAGTATTTT.

Written as DNA, the CDR3 is TGCGCCAGCAGCCTCTCGGGACTAGCGTCTCGCACAGATACGCAGTATTTT. This encodes CASSLSGLASRTDTQYF. The chain links TRBV4-1 to TRBJ2-3; 10 bases line up with TRBD2. CDR3 size: 17 residues. The trim removed 4 bases at V and 1 base at J, leaving 8 bases unmatched. Germline loops: CDR1 MGHRA, CDR2 YSYEKL.

This clone was observed a few times. The rearrangement uses TRBV3-1 (or the pseudogene TRBV3-2) and TRBJ1-5, with 8 bases fitting TRBD1. The V gene's germline CDR1 is LGHDT and CDR2 YNNKEL (reference sequence). The V and J ends lost 1 base and 5 bases, in that order; junction bases with no gene match: 4. This CDR3 spans 15 amino acids. CDR3 loop: CASSQVPGGDQPQHF. CDR3 nucleotides: TGTGCCAGCAGCCAAGTCCCAGGGGGCGATCAGCCCCAGCATTTT.

This clone has just a few counts. The rearrangement links TRBV11-2 to TRBJ1-4; TRBD1 is a possible D gene (5 bases). The V and J ends lost 6 bases and 13 bases respectively, with 21 bases between them. CDR1 is SGHAT, CDR2 FQNNGV, per germline. This CDR3 spans 14 amino acids. The CDR3 reads CASRSIRGRGGLFF. The DNA of the CDR3 is TGTGCCAGCAGGTCCATTAGGGGCCGCGGTGGACTGTTTTTT.

This clone was seen just once. The chain couples TRBV18 to TRBJ1-5, with TRBD1 matching over 7 bases. The V gene end was trimmed by 3 bases and the J gene end by 7 bases; junction bases not matched to a gene: 3. In germline, CDR1 is KGHSH, CDR2 LQKENI. CDR3 length: 13 residues. CDR3 amino acids: CASSPIQGQPQHF. CDR3 nucleotide sequence: TGTGCCAGCTCACCCATACAGGGGCAGCCCCAGCATTTT.

V is TRBV30 and J is TRBJ1-4, with TRBD1 identical over 7 bases. From germline, CDR1 is GTSNPN and CDR2 SVGIG (reference sequence). CDR3 length: 14 amino acids. Trimming took 8 bases from V and 0 from J; bases not matched to a gene: 6. CDR3 DNA sequence: TGTGCCAGACAGGGAGGTCCAACTAATGAAAAACTGTTTTTT. Amino acids: CARQGGPTNEKLFF.

The chain joins TRBV6-4 to TRBJ1-1; 7 bases match TRBD1. CDR1 is MRHNA and CDR2 is SNTAGT in the germline V gene. There are 13 residues in the CDR3. With V trimmed by 2 bases and J by 4 bases, 1 base remained unmatched. This chain's CDR3 is CASSDRQGTEAFF. In DNA, the CDR3 is TGTGCCAGCAGTGACCGACAGGGCACTGAAGCTTTCTTT.

The rearrangement uses TRBV27 and TRBJ1-6; 8 bases are a match to TRBD1. The CDR3 sequence is 15 residues long. Germline V gene lookup returns CDR1 MNHEY and CDR2 SMNVEV (reference sequence). Germline trimming cut 3 bases from V and 7 bases from J; bases unmatched to any gene: 5. CDR3 protein: CASSFEDRGNSPLHF. CDR3 nucleotides: TGTGCCAGCAGTTTTGAAGACAGGGGAAATTCACCCCTCCACTTT.

This clone was seen once. The rearrangement joins TRBV5-6 to TRBJ1-3; possibly TRBD1 for D (6 bases). Germline CDR1 is SGHDT and CDR2 is YYEEEE. V dropped 1 base and J dropped 0 bases, with 11 bases sitting between them. CDR3 length equals 16 residues. CDR3 residues: CASSLRRTDSGNTIYF. The CDR3 coding sequence is TGTGCCAGCAGCTTGAGGAGGACAGACTCTGGAAACACCATATATTTT. Combining the CDR3 with reference TRBV5-6 and TRBJ1-3 gives the whole variable domain DAGVTQSPTHLIKTRGQQVTLRCSPKSGHDTVSWYQQALGQGPQFIFQYYEEEERQRGNFPDRFSGHQFPNYSSELNVNALLLGDSALYLCASSLRRTDSGNTIYFGEGSWLTVV.

The chain combines TRBV9 with TRBJ2-1, with 8 bases that match TRBD2. V shed 3 bases and J 2 bases; nucleotides not matched to a gene: 10. The CDR3 is made up of 17 amino acids. Germline V gene lookup returns CDR1 SGDLS and CDR2 YYNGEE. The CDR3 here is CASSAGGPREAYNEQFF. The DNA for the CDR3 is TGTGCCAGCAGCGCGGGGGGGCCGAGAGAAGCCTACAATGAGCAGTTCTTC.

This chain joins TRBV19 and TRBJ2-5; 10 bases map to TRBD1. CDR3 length: 14 residues. Trimming took 5 bases from V and 4 from J; bases not matched to a gene: 4. Looked up from germline, CDR1 is LNHDA and CDR2 is SQIVND (reference sequence). The CDR3 spells CASSATGGRETQYF. The DNA of the CDR3 is TGTGCCAGTAGTGCGACAGGGGGCAGAGAGACCCAGTACTTC.

The chain links TRBV18 to TRBJ1-1; D is ambiguous. V lost 3 bases and J lost 5, with 13 bases in between. Germline V gene data show CDR1 as KGHSH and CDR2 as LQKENI. The CDR3 covers 14 residues. The CDR3 coding sequence is TGTGCCAGCTCACCGGATCAACGGAGAACTGAAGCTTTCTTT. Its translation: CASSPDQRRTEAFF.

This sequence joins TRBV6-5 and TRBJ2-5; 7 bases map to TRBD1. The CDR3 has 12 amino acids. Germline CDR1 and CDR2: MNHEY and SVGAGI. CDR3 bases: TGTGCTACGACAGGGTTACGTGAGACCCAGTACTTC. It codes for CATTGLRETQYF.

The gene calls are TRBV3-1 (or the pseudogene TRBV3-2) and TRBJ1-4; possibly TRBD1 for D (6 bases). There are 18 residues in the CDR3. Germline V lookup: CDR1 LGHDT, CDR2 YNNKEL (reference sequence). With 5 bases removed from V and 0 bases from J, the gap between germline ends came to 19 bases. DNA of the CDR3: TGTGCCAGCAGCATCTCCGGAACAGGGTTTGCAACTAATGAAAAACTGTTTTTT. Encoded protein: CASSISGTGFATNEKLFF.

The chain employs TRBV27 and TRBJ2-7; D is possibly TRBD1 (5 bases). Germline CDR1 is MNHEY and CDR2 is SMNVEV (reference sequence). This CDR3 has 13 residues. Between the trimmed V and J ends, which lost 4 bases and 3 bases, there was a span of 10 bases. The CDR3 sequence is CASSYRQLYEQYF. CDR3 sequence (DNA): TGTGCCAGCAGTTACCGACAGCTCTACGAGCAGTACTTC.

This rearrangement joins TRBV28 to TRBJ2-7; 7 nucleotides match TRBD2. The CDR3 totals 13 residues. The V and J ends lost 7 bases and 10 bases, in that order; junction bases with no gene match: 13. Germline CDR1 MDHEN, CDR2 SYDVKM. In DNA form, the CDR3 reads TGTGCCAGCAACATAAACCCGGGACTAACCCAGTACTTC. Translated: CASNINPGLTQYF.

This chain connects TRBV15 to TRBJ1-3; D is perhaps TRBD1 (5 bases). Trimming shortened V by 3 bases and J by 8 bases, and 8 bases separated the two germline ends. The CDR3 is 12 amino acids. The germline V gene encodes CDR1 LNHNV and CDR2 YYDKDF (reference sequence). Here the CDR3 reads CATSRGGDTIYF. The DNA of the CDR3 is TGTGCCACCAGCAGGGGAGGGGACACCATATATTTT.

The V and J genes are TRBV3-1 (or the pseudogene TRBV3-2) and TRBJ2-5; 8 nucleotides match TRBD1. V lost 3 bases and J lost 0; bases outside the gene matches: 6. This CDR3 spans 16 amino acids. The germline gives CDR1 LGHDT, CDR2 YNNKEL (reference sequence). The chain's CDR3 is CASSHRQGRNQETQYF. The CDR3 DNA reads as TGTGCCAGCAGCCACCGACAGGGGCGAAACCAAGAGACCCAGTACTTC.

This clone has only one observation. The CDR3: CASITRGGLADRDTQYF. The CDR3 nucleotides are TGTGCCAGCATCACTCGGGGGGGACTAGCCGACCGGGATACGCAGTATTTT. This rearrangement joins TRBV28 to TRBJ2-3; 9 bases match TRBD2. CDR1 and CDR2 from the germline V gene are MDHEN and SYDVKM. This CDR3 is built from 17 residues. V was pared by 7 bases and J by 6 bases, with 17 bases of the junction left unmatched.

The chain carries TRBV7-3 and TRBJ2-2; 8 bases map to TRBD2. This CDR3 has 15 residues. V dropped 5 bases and J dropped 8; count of bases not matched to a gene: 10. Germline values: CDR1 SGHTA, CDR2 FQGTGA. The CDR3 region has the DNA TGTGCCAGCAGCCAATCCGGGACTAGGGGTGGGGAGCTGTTTTTT. Amino acid sequence: CASSQSGTRGGELFF.